The next 10 T cell receptor beta chains were all read from a single sample in a study of control samples from healthy donors and cancer patients (dated by TCRdb to about 2020). Libraries were prepared through the immunoSEQ multiplex PCR assay. TCRdb's version of the immuneACCESS table is confined to in-frame rearrangements and falls short of the full clone set. An unresolved V gene accounts for under half of the shortfall where checked; the remainder is of unknown origin. The sample table lists roughly 130,000 clones, over 75% of them with a count of one. The ten largest clones capture about 2.5% of the sample. The sequencing sample was made of blood. The source of these receptors is a young man in good health.

V is TRBV6-5 and J is TRBJ1-2; TRBD1 agrees at 11 bases. Germline values: CDR1 MNHEY, CDR2 SVGAGI. With 6 bases clipped from V and 2 bases from J, the junction kept 5 bases outside the gene matches. The length of the CDR3 is 15 residues. The CDR3 sequence is CASRGQGAPNYGYTF. The CDR3 DNA is TGTGCCAGCAGAGGACAGGGGGCGCCCAACTATGGCTACACCTTC.

This rearrangement joins TRBV2 to TRBJ2-3, with D possibly being TRBD2 (5 bases). The germline CDR1 and CDR2 sequences are SNHLY and FYNNEI. This CDR3 is 12 amino acids long. Trimming removed 11 bases from V and 0 bases from J, with 9 bases in between. The CDR3 sequence: CAGRGSTDTQYF. In DNA form, the CDR3 reads TGTGCCGGACGGGGTAGCACAGATACGCAGTATTTT.

The chain combines TRBV5-1 with TRBJ2-6; D is perhaps TRBD2 (6 bases). This CDR3 is 16 amino acids long. Germline CDR1 is SGHRS and CDR2 is YFSETQ. With 7 bases removed from V and 2 bases from J, the gap between germline ends came to 16 bases. The CDR3 reads CASGGQGGAGANVLTF. CDR3 DNA: TGCGCCAGCGGAGGGCAGGGAGGCGCTGGGGCCAACGTCCTGACTTTC.

This chain uses TRBV12-5 with TRBJ2-6, with D tentatively TRBD1 (8 bases). The CDR3 is 19 residues long. V gave up 5 bases and J gave up 2 bases, with 22 bases separating them. Germline values: CDR1 LGHNT, CDR2 FRNRAP. The DNA for the CDR3 is TGTGCTAGTGGTCCATCTCGGACAGGGAGGGGCACTGGGGCCAACGTCCTGACTTTC. Amino acid sequence: CASGPSRTGRGTGANVLTF.

The rearrangement links TRBV6-5 to TRBJ1-6, with a possible D match to TRBD1 (6 bases). The germline CDR1 and CDR2 sequences are MNHEY and SVGAGI. The CDR3 is 13 residues long. V dropped 4 bases and J dropped 12 bases, with 13 bases sitting between them. CDR3 bases: TGTGCCAGCAGTTTCTCCCCGACAGGACCCCTCCACTTT. This gives the protein CASSFSPTGPLHF.

The chain employs TRBV30 and TRBJ2-3; 8 bases are shared with TRBD1. Unmatched junction bases numbered 14, after V lost 5 bases and J lost 1 base. The CDR3 has 17 residues. In germline, CDR1 is GTSNPN, CDR2 SVGIG (reference sequence). The CDR3 loop reads CAWDGQGLGGGTDTQYF. Written as DNA, the CDR3 is TGTGCCTGGGATGGACAGGGTTTAGGGGGAGGCACAGATACGCAGTATTTT.

V gene TRBV11-2 combines with J gene TRBJ1-1, with a tentative D call TRBD1 (5 bases). Trimming cost V 3 bases and J 2 bases, with 16 bases left between them. This CDR3 is built from 16 residues. CDR1 SGHAT and CDR2 FQNNGV come from the germline V gene. CDR3 in DNA: TGTGCCAGCAGCTTCCCAGGGAGAAGGGGTAACACTGAAGCTTTCTTT. Residues: CASSFPGRRGNTEAFF.

The chain recombines TRBV2 with TRBJ2-2; TRBD1 might be the D (5 bases). With 0 bases removed from V and 1 base from J, the gap between germline ends came to 9 bases. CDR1 is SNHLY, CDR2 FYNNEI, per germline. The CDR3 has 16 residues. CDR3: CASSEALRVNTGELFF. CDR3 bases: TGTGCCAGCAGTGAAGCGCTCAGGGTGAACACCGGGGAGCTGTTTTTT.

The chain carries TRBV6-4 and TRBJ1-2; D not resolved. V was pared by 4 bases and J by 7 bases, with 4 bases between. Germline V gene data show CDR1 as MRHNA and CDR2 as SNTAGT. This CDR3 region has 10 residues. The DNA of the CDR3 is TGTGCCAGCAGTGGAGGTGGCTACACCTTC. Its protein is CASSGGGYTF.

The chain uses TRBV12-3 or TRBV12-4 and TRBJ1-2, with TRBD1 matching 9 bases. This CDR3 is built from 12 residues. V gave up 8 bases and J gave up 13 bases; unmatched junction bases: 11. CDR3 nucleotides: TGTGCCAGCCGCAAGGGGGACAGGGCATTCACCTTC. Translating gives CASRKGDRAFTF.